The entry below describes one T cell receptor beta chain. No cognate antigen has been identified for it. An end of the junction differs from the germline gene, which may be a read error. This sample was included in a study of tumor-infiltrating lymphocytes in primary liver carcinoma listed by TCRdb under 2017. Regarding the study in general: The five patients, three men and two women aged 30 to 69 years, had hepatocellular carcinoma (four) or combined HCC and intrahepatic cholangiocarcinoma (one). The five patients had tumors of stage T1-T3 N0M0, with maximum diameters ranging from about 4 to 11 cm. Each sample produced roughly 3.65 to 8 million productive TCRbeta reads, and read depth showed no significant difference between tissue types. Across five regions of each liver tumor, along with adjacent normal tissue and blood, the study brought together TCRbeta repertoire sequencing, expression microarrays and whole-exome sequencing. A total of 35 specimens from 5 patients underwent TCRbeta repertoire sequencing, comprising some 25 tumor regions, 5 adjacent noncancerous liver tissues and 5 peripheral blood samples. Agilent mRNA microarray profiling was performed on the 25 tumor region samples to relate TCRbeta repertoire diversity to the local molecular phenotype. Repertoires from technical replicates were highly reproducible, with mean shared-clone rates roughly 0.89 and correlation coefficients above 0.95.

Total RNA and DNA were co-extracted from approximately 20-30 mg of bulk tissue with the AllPrep DNA/RNA mini kit, without cell sorting. Between late 2015 and March 2016, about 5 patients in China with histopathologically diagnosed primary liver carcinoma had their tumors surgically resected. Patients had chronic HBV infection and were treatment-naive at sampling. Five spatially separated regions were sampled per tumor: superior, inferior, left-lateral and right-lateral poles, plus the tumor centre. Histological examination found more than 75% viable tumor cells in every tumor sample. Each fresh piece of tumor and adjacent tissue was cut in two, with one half stored in RNAlater at -80 degrees C and the other half sent for histology. Sequences SQVTM (CDR1) and ANQGSEA (CDR2) are obtained from the germline V gene. Its CDR3 holds 13 amino acids, cysteine through phenylalanine. The only DNA kept is the CDR3, 39 bases in frame from the first base.

Using a constant-region primer and ProtoScript II reverse transcriptase, TCRbeta-specific cDNA was reverse-transcribed from around 500 ng total RNA. Three nested multiplex PCR rounds, following a slightly modified ARM-PCR procedure, were used to build the TCRbeta libraries. Multiplex TRBV1-TRBV30 forward primers and a Cbeta reverse primer were used in the first two PCR rounds, each of which was run for around 9 cycles. A final 25-cycle PCR with Deep VentR polymerase added sample barcodes and Illumina adapters. Before sequencing, amplicons of 200-500 bp were gel-purified using a QIAquick gel extraction kit. TCRbeta amplicons were sequenced on an Illumina HiSeq 2500 with 250-bp paired-end reads. Processing in the source paper ran as follows. Quality trimming of reads was performed with Trimmomatic v0.33, and paired reads were merged with FLASH v1.2.11 so that full CDR3 sequences could be recovered. V, D and J germline segments were assigned to the rearranged TCRbeta sequences by MiGEC v1.2.1b. Clonotype statistics and Shannon-Wiener diversity indices were calculated with VDJtools v1.0.0. Except for diversity analysis, only the 250 most abundant clonotypes of each sample were used in subsequent analyses to reduce sampling bias. TCRdb trimmed the raw reads at Q25, called clones with MiXCR and kept productive beta chains. Under each unique CDR3 protein, matching rows form one entry showing the most common genes and DNA. V and J calls and clone size were set by TCRdb, not the authors. The sample table shows about 110,000 distinct CDR3 sequences, and around 62% are seen once. Roughly a tenth of the sample rests with the top ten.

Study-wide conclusions, independent of this receptor: The top 250 clones accounted for a significantly greater share of the repertoire in tumors than in blood (p = 0.039). Just about 8-24% of top clones turned up in all five regions of a tumor, which suggests spatial heterogeneity among tumor-infiltrating T cells. Because the samples were bulk and unsorted, CD4+ and CD8+ T cell repertoires could not be compared. Consistent with antigen-driven expansion, pairs of tumor regions showed higher repertoire overlap (mean around 35%) than either tumor-adjacent pairs (roughly 17%) or tumor-blood pairs (roughly 15%). Only 4 or 5 patients were included in the study, and the authors note that the findings should be validated in a larger study. Only the TCR beta chain was sequenced, which likely underestimates true repertoire diversity because unpaired alpha chains were not captured.

Sequencing input: liver tumor tissue from sampling region 1. Reading the label with the study, this specimen's cell subset or site is: tumor region T1, superior pole. This sequence originates from a woman aged 55-69 years with primary liver carcinoma and hepatitis B virus infection. The sequence joins TRBV29-1 to TRBJ2-7; TRBD2 is possibly the D segment (7 matching bases). The DNA sequence is TGCAGCATTGAGGGGGGGCTAGCGGACGAGCTGTATTTC. This is translated as CSIEGGLADELYF.